Below, 32 T cell receptor beta chains from the same sample are listed, as sequenced in a study of T-cell memory formation after mild COVID-19. TCRdb independently ran MiXCR on the 5' RACE reads; one entry per CDR3 protein. The sample holds under 400,000 distinct CDR3 sequences, under 25% seen once. What was sequenced was PBMCs or a T cell subset sorted from them (not recorded which). Receptor source: an adult woman who had mild COVID-19 (a few samples of this study predate the infection). Cell type and time point are not known.

This clonotype was seen only a few times. The chain employs TRBV7-9 and TRBJ2-7; D may be TRBD2 (5 bases). V gave up 5 bases and J gave up 3 bases, with 20 bases separating them. This CDR3 has 16 amino acids. CDR1 and CDR2 from the germline V gene are SEHNR and FQNEAQ (reference sequence). CDR3 DNA sequence: TGTGCCAGCAGCCCCCCCGGCGGGCAGCTCCTCTACGAGCAGTACTTC. Translated, it gives CASSPPGGQLLYEQYF. Full variable domain (remainder filled in from reference TRBV7-9 and TRBJ2-7): DTGVSQNPRHKITKRGQNVTFRCDPISEHNRLYWYRQTLGQGPEFLTYFQNEAQLEKSRLLSDRFSAERPKGSFSTLEIQRTEQGDSAMYLCASSPPGGQLLYEQYFGPGTRLTVT.

The chain uses TRBV7-9 and TRBJ2-7, with TRBD2 identical over 7 bases. This CDR3 contains 15 residues. J gave up 3 bases and V 1 base, and 6 bases lay outside the gene matches. CDR1 SEHNR and CDR2 FQNEAQ come from the germline V gene (reference sequence). In DNA form, the CDR3 reads TGTGCCAGCAGCTTAGGTCTAGCGGCCCACTACGAGCAGTACTTC. This codes for CASSLGLAAHYEQYF.

The rearrangement uses TRBV10-3 and TRBJ1-5; 8 bases align to TRBD1. The CDR3 spans 16 residues. Per germline, CDR1 ENHRY and CDR2 SYGVKD. Trimming at V came to 10 bases and at J to 0 bases, leaving 11 bases not matched to a gene. CDR3 in amino acids: CATLSGQAYSNQPQHF. For the CDR3, the DNA is TGTGCCACCCTTTCGGGACAGGCATATAGCAATCAGCCCCAGCATTTT.

The chain links TRBV4-3 to TRBJ2-1; the D call may be TRBD1 or TRBD2 (5 bases each). Germline CDR1 LGHNA, CDR2 YSLEER. The CDR3 loop spans 16 amino acids. V lost 1 base, J lost 0 bases, and 10 bases lay in between. Here the CDR3 reads CASSQGPGASYNEQFF. Here the CDR3 DNA reads TGCGCCAGCAGCCAAGGACCCGGGGCCTCCTACAATGAGCAGTTCTTC.

The gene calls are TRBV27 and TRBJ2-3; 9 bases are a match to TRBD2. CDR3 length equals 16 residues. From germline, CDR1 is MNHEY and CDR2 SMNVEV (reference sequence). The J segment lost 0 bases and the V segment lost 5 bases, leaving 6 bases of the junction unmatched. DNA for the CDR3: TGTGCCAGCAGTCTCGGGACTAGCTTCAGCACAGATACGCAGTATTTT. As protein: CASSLGTSFSTDTQYF.

This clonotype appeared a few times. This chain connects TRBV7-9 to TRBJ2-3, with D tentatively TRBD2 (5 bases). Germline V gene sequence: CDR1 SEHNR, CDR2 FQNEAQ (reference sequence). Trimming took 5 bases from V and 0 from J, leaving 15 bases between them. The CDR3 sequence is 16 residues long. The CDR3 DNA follows: TGTGCCAGCAGCAACCCTAGCAAACCTAGCACAGATACGCAGTATTTT. Its translation: CASSNPSKPSTDTQYF. The complete variable domain, with remaining parts taken from reference TRBV7-9 and TRBJ2-3, reads DTGVSQNPRHKITKRGQNVTFRCDPISEHNRLYWYRQTLGQGPEFLTYFQNEAQLEKSRLLSDRFSAERPKGSFSTLEIQRTEQGDSAMYLCASSNPSKPSTDTQYFGPGTRLTVL.

This clonotype came up a few times. This chain uses TRBV7-2 with TRBJ2-1, with D possibly matching TRBD2 (5 bases). CDR1 is SGHTA, CDR2 FQGNSA, per germline. The V gene lost 6 bases and the J gene lost 0 bases, with 12 bases spanning the gap. This CDR3 contains 15 residues. DNA of the CDR3: TGTGCCAGCAGACCGGGGTACAGCTCCTACAATGAGCAGTTCTTC. Its protein is CASRPGYSSYNEQFF.

The chain combines TRBV2 with TRBJ2-5; D is ambiguous. This CDR3 region has 13 residues. The V end lost 3 bases, the J end lost 5 bases, and 10 bases lay between the germline ends. Germline-derived CDR1 and CDR2 are SNHLY and FYNNEI. CDR3 sequence (DNA): TGTGCCAGCAGTGAGGTGTTCAGGGAGACCCAGTACTTC. Translated, it gives CASSEVFRETQYF.

This clonotype turned up a few times. In nucleotides, the CDR3 is TGTGCCAGCAGCCGGGGACAGGGAACCCTCGCCGGGGCCAACGTCCTGACTTTC. It encodes CASSRGQGTLAGANVLTF. The V call is TRBV14, the J call TRBJ2-6, with 9 bases matching TRBD1. With 4 bases clipped from V and 4 bases from J, the junction kept 11 bases outside the gene matches. CDR3 length: 18 amino acids. Germline V lookup: CDR1 SGHDN, CDR2 FVKESK.

This clonotype has a handful of counts. The rearrangement links TRBV11-2 to TRBJ2-7; no clear D. V lost 1 base to trimming and J lost 5 bases, with 15 bases between them. This CDR3 has 15 amino acids. Germline CDR1 is SGHAT and CDR2 is FQNNGV. The CDR3 sequence is CASSLGAGAFDEQYF. The CDR3 nucleotides are TGTGCCAGCAGCTTAGGGGCAGGCGCCTTTGACGAGCAGTACTTC.

This clonotype was detected only a few times. V gene TRBV4-1 combines with J gene TRBJ2-4; 8 bases fit TRBD2. The CDR3 is 16 residues long. Germline V CDR1 and CDR2: MGHRA, YSYEKL. With 3 bases clipped from V and 8 bases from J, the junction kept 12 bases outside the gene matches. The CDR3 here is CASSQALAGLGDIQYF. The CDR3 bases are TGCGCCAGCAGCCAGGCTCTAGCGGGCTTAGGGGACATTCAGTACTTC.

The chain joins TRBV10-3 to TRBJ2-1; possibly TRBD1 for D (6 bases). The germline CDR1 and CDR2 sequences are ENHRY and SYGVKD. This CDR3 has 13 amino acids. V was shortened by 2 bases and J by 5 bases, with 7 bases between the two germline ends. The CDR3 is CAISEEGDNEQFF. The CDR3 bases are TGTGCCATCAGTGAGGAGGGGGACAATGAGCAGTTCTTC.

This clonotype was counted between two and nine times. The rearrangement joins TRBV11-3 to TRBJ2-1; 9 bases match TRBD2. Germline V lookup: CDR1 SGHNT, CDR2 YENEEA. Trimming cost V 2 bases and J 6 bases; bases outside gene matches: 5. The CDR3 consists of 15 residues. The DNA for the CDR3 is TGTGCCAGCAGCTTACTCGGGACTAGCTCCAATGAGCAGTTCTTC. The encoded protein is CASSLLGTSSNEQFF.

This clonotype has more than one count but fewer than ten. This rearrangement joins TRBV20-1 to TRBJ2-5, with TRBD1 matching over 8 bases. The CDR3 length is 13 residues. Germline assignment: CDR1 DFQATT and CDR2 SNEGSKA (reference sequence). The V gene end was trimmed by 3 bases and the J gene end by 4 bases; junction bases not matched to a gene: 4. The CDR3 sequence is CSARKDRAETQYF. The CDR3 DNA sequence: TGCAGTGCTAGGAAGGACAGGGCAGAGACCCAGTACTTC.

This rearrangement joins TRBV7-8 to TRBJ2-3, with TRBD1 matching over 9 bases. Trimming removed 5 bases from V and 6 bases from J; junction bases left unmatched: 6. This CDR3 spans 14 amino acids. CDR1 is SGHVS and CDR2 is FQNEAQ in the germline V gene. The CDR3 spells CASSPGQGWDTQYF. CDR3 nucleotide sequence: TGTGCCAGCAGCCCAGGACAGGGGTGGGATACGCAGTATTTT.

The genes are TRBV14 and TRBJ1-1; no reliable D call. V lost 1 base, J lost 5 bases, and 14 bases lay in between. Germline V CDR1 and CDR2: SGHDN, FVKESK. This CDR3 is 15 amino acids long. Written as DNA, the CDR3 is TGTGCCAGCAGCCAAGCGGCGAACTGGGAAACTGAAGCTTTCTTT. It yields the protein CASSQAANWETEAFF.

The gene calls are TRBV5-6 and TRBJ1-1; 7 bases agree with TRBD1. Losses at the gene ends were 2 bases for V and 2 bases for J; bases not matched to a gene: 3. Germline values: CDR1 SGHDT, CDR2 YYEEEE. The CDR3 contains 14 residues. The CDR3 DNA sequence: TGTGCCAGCAGCTTCGCAGGGGGAAACACTGAAGCTTTCTTT. Translated: CASSFAGGNTEAFF.

V and J are TRBV7-9 and TRBJ1-2; D is undetermined. Trimming took 3 bases from V and 4 from J, leaving 9 bases between them. The CDR3 is 13 amino acids. Germline-derived CDR1 and CDR2 are SEHNR and FQNEAQ (reference sequence). The CDR3 coding sequence is TGTGCCAGCAGCTTGTCGGGGATCTATGGCTACACCTTC. Its translation is CASSLSGIYGYTF.

The V gene is TRBV7-9, the J gene TRBJ2-7; TRBD2 matches 7 bases. This CDR3 spans 13 amino acids. The V gene end was trimmed by 5 bases and the J gene end by 3 bases; junction bases not matched to a gene: 4. From germline, CDR1 is SEHNR and CDR2 FQNEAQ (reference sequence). The CDR3 here is CASSPAGFYEQYF. The CDR3 nucleotides read TGTGCCAGCAGCCCAGCGGGGTTCTACGAGCAGTACTTC.

The chain couples TRBV20-1 to TRBJ1-1; no clear D gene. V was trimmed by 5 bases and J by 0 bases, leaving 10 bases between them. CDR1 is DFQATT and CDR2 is SNEGSKA in the germline V gene (reference sequence). There are 13 residues in the CDR3. DNA of the CDR3: TGCAGTGCTTCCCGGGATATGAACACTGAAGCTTTCTTT. Translation: CSASRDMNTEAFF.

This clonotype was seen repeatedly, ten times or more. The gene calls are TRBV9 and TRBJ2-1; maybe TRBD2 (5 bases). Germline lookup yields CDR1 SGDLS and CDR2 YYNGEE. This CDR3 spans 17 amino acids. Between the trimmed V and J ends, which lost 4 bases and 4 bases, there was a span of 21 bases. CDR3 bases: TGTGCCAGCAGCCACAATCCAGCGGTAGGATTATACAATGAGCAGTTCTTC. Residues: CASSHNPAVGLYNEQFF.

The chain recombines TRBV12-3 or TRBV12-4 with TRBJ2-3; D ambiguous. The CDR3 sequence is 14 residues long. The V end lost 2 bases, the J end lost 4 bases, and 10 bases lay between the germline ends. CDR3 region: CASSLSSKSDTQYF. As DNA, the CDR3 is TGTGCCAGCAGTTTATCCAGCAAGTCAGATACGCAGTATTTT.

The chain is built from TRBV6-5 and TRBJ2-7; D gene uncertain. The CDR3 sequence is 14 residues long. Trimming shortened V by 0 bases and J by 7 bases, and 13 bases separated the two germline ends. CDR1 is MNHEY and CDR2 is SVGAGI in the germline V gene. CDR3 coding DNA: TGTGCCAGCAGTTACTCTGGCCTCTCGGGTGAGCAGTACTTC. It yields the protein CASSYSGLSGEQYF.

This clonotype was seen repeatedly, ten times or more. The V and J genes are TRBV19 and TRBJ2-1; 7 bases are shared with TRBD1. V shed 4 bases, J shed 8 bases, and the junction held 5 bases outside the gene matches. The V gene's germline CDR1 is LNHDA and CDR2 SQIVND (reference sequence). The CDR3 extends over 13 amino acids. CDR3 sequence (DNA): TGTGCCAGTAGTAAAACAGGGGTTGATGAGCAGTTCTTC. Protein: CASSKTGVDEQFF.

The chain carries TRBV5-8 and TRBJ1-1; D perhaps matches TRBD1 (5 bases). Germline V gene sequence: CDR1 SGHTS, CDR2 YDEGEE. Trimming took off 0 bases at V and 5 bases at J, with 11 bases between the two ends. The CDR3 spans 14 residues. The CDR3 spells CASSLVRASTEAFF. The CDR3 region has the DNA TGTGCCAGCAGCTTGGTCAGGGCGAGTACTGAAGCTTTCTTT.

The rearrangement joins TRBV18 to TRBJ2-1, with D perhaps matching TRBD1 or TRBD2 (6 bases each). There are 14 residues in the CDR3. Trimming left V 7 bases short and J 8 bases short, with 18 bases between. Germline CDR1 KGHSH, CDR2 LQKENI. The CDR3 region has the DNA TGTGCCAGCTGGAGGGGGAGGAATACTCATGAGCAGTTCTTC. Residues: CASWRGRNTHEQFF.

The rearrangement links TRBV20-1 to TRBJ2-7; TRBD2 agrees at 9 bases. Trimming removed 7 bases from V and 5 bases from J; junction bases left unmatched: 12. Germline V lookup: CDR1 DFQATT, CDR2 SNEGSKA (reference sequence). CDR3 length equals 14 residues. For the CDR3, the DNA is TGCAGTGTTGAGTTTGGCGGGGGGGCCCACGAGCAGTACTTC. This translates into CSVEFGGGAHEQYF.

The chain recombines TRBV10-3 with TRBJ1-1, with D maybe TRBD1 (5 bases). Trimming stripped 7 bases from V and 4 bases from J, with 16 bases between. This CDR3 is built from 14 residues. Per the germline V gene, CDR1 is ENHRY and CDR2 is SYGVKD. CDR3 DNA sequence: TGTGCCATCACCAGGACACTCACCGGCACTGAAGCTTTCTTT. The encoded protein is CAITRTLTGTEAFF.

This rearrangement joins TRBV18 to TRBJ2-1, with D uncertain. The germline gives CDR1 KGHSH, CDR2 LQKENI. Between the trimmed V and J ends, which lost 0 bases and 11 bases, there was a span of 20 bases. The CDR3 is made up of 16 amino acids. CDR3 bases: TGTGCCAGCTCACCACCGAGTTCAGTGGGTGGGGATCAGCAGTTCTTC. Encoded protein: CASSPPSSVGGDQQFF.

A few counts support this clonotype. The rearrangement uses TRBV12-3 or TRBV12-4 and TRBJ2-1; D assignment may be TRBD1 or TRBD2 (5 bases each). The length of the CDR3 is 15 residues. The V end lost 5 bases, the J end lost 7 bases, and 18 bases lay between the germline ends. The CDR3 DNA reads as TGTGCCAGCAGTCCCCGGGGCGGGTTGGGGAATGAGCAGTTCTTC. It codes for CASSPRGGLGNEQFF.

The chain employs TRBV7-3 and TRBJ2-1; 14 nucleotides match TRBD2. Trimming removed 5 bases from V and 5 bases from J; junction bases left unmatched: 2. CDR1 SGHTA and CDR2 FQGTGA come from the germline V gene. The CDR3 contains 15 residues. The CDR3 nucleotides are TGTGCCAGCAGCCTGGGACTAGCGGGAGACAATGAGCAGTTCTTC. Encoded protein: CASSLGLAGDNEQFF.

The genes are TRBV5-5 and TRBJ1-1, with D uncertain. Germline loops: CDR1 SGHKS, CDR2 YYEKEE (reference sequence). V lost 2 bases to trimming and J lost 5 bases, with 10 bases between them. There are 13 residues in the CDR3. CDR3 sequence: CASSFDYGTEAFF. DNA for the CDR3: TGTGCCAGCAGCTTTGACTACGGGACTGAAGCTTTCTTT.